The next 8 T cell receptor beta chains were all read from a single sample in a study of blood T cell repertoires in COVID-19. Using immunoSEQ multiplex PCR, the repertoire was profiled, and TCRdb retains in-frame clones only, with some absent. The table includes 250,000 to 300,000 clones, around four fifths detected once. Sequences were obtained from peripheral blood. The receptors shown here come from a man between 60 and 75 years old who had recovered from COVID-19.

This clone was counted once. The V call is TRBV12-3 or TRBV12-4, the J call TRBJ1-3; D is unclear. V lost 6 bases and J 0 bases, leaving 6 bases between the germline ends. The CDR3 contains 13 residues. The CDR3 DNA sequence: TGTGCCAGCAGCCTGAGCTCTGGAAACACCATATATTTT. The encoded protein is CASSLSSGNTIYF.

J is TRBJ2-5 and V is TRBV11-3; 9 nucleotides agree with TRBD2. Per the germline V gene, CDR1 is SGHNT and CDR2 is YENEEA. The CDR3 spans 13 residues. V lost 5 bases to trimming and J lost 5 bases; unmatched junction nucleotides: 3. In nucleotides, the CDR3 is TGTGCCAGCAGCCGTAGCGGGGGTGAGACCCAGTACTTC. Translated: CASSRSGGETQYF.

The genes are TRBV19 and TRBJ2-3; D uncertain. With 0 bases removed from V and 0 bases from J, the gap between germline ends came to 10 bases. The CDR3 is 16 residues long. CDR1 is LNHDA, CDR2 SQIVND, per germline (reference sequence). CDR3 region: CASSIDGHSSTDTQYF. In DNA form, the CDR3 reads TGTGCCAGTAGTATAGACGGTCACAGCAGCACAGATACGCAGTATTTT.

This clone was seen a single time. Other DNA sequences in this sample translate to the same CDR3. The rearrangement joins TRBV6-5 to TRBJ2-3; 9 positions match TRBD2. CDR3 length equals 16 residues. V shed 0 bases, J shed 3 bases, and the junction held 4 bases outside the gene matches. Germline CDR1 MNHEY, CDR2 SVGAGI. CDR3 coding DNA: TGTGCCAGCAGTTACTCGTCGCGGGGGGGTACAGATACGCAGTATTTT. As protein: CASSYSSRGGTDTQYF.

The chain recombines TRBV27 with TRBJ2-1, with 8 nucleotides matching TRBD2. The V segment lost 7 bases and the J segment 10 bases; nucleotides outside the gene matches: 15. The CDR3 extends over 15 amino acids. Germline CDR1 and CDR2: MNHEY and SMNVEV (reference sequence). DNA for the CDR3: TGTGCCAGCACCCTAGGGGCGGGGGGAAAAGGGGAGCAGTTCTTC. Protein sequence: CASTLGAGGKGEQFF.

The chain joins TRBV7-2 to TRBJ2-7, with D possibly being TRBD2 (5 bases). CDR3 size: 11 residues. Germline V CDR1 and CDR2: SGHTA, FQGNSA. The ends were cut back, 5 bases at V and 9 bases at J, with 11 bases in the middle. The CDR3 nucleotides read TGTGCCAGCAGCGGACTTATGGTGCAGTACTTC. Its translation: CASSGLMVQYF.

This clone has a single count. The rearrangement joins TRBV29-1 to TRBJ2-1, with D perhaps TRBD2 (6 bases). CDR3 length: 12 residues. V was shortened by 4 bases and J by 6 bases, with 10 bases between the two germline ends. Germline CDR1 is SQVTM and CDR2 is ANQGSEA. The CDR3 region is CSVGGLPNEQFF. CDR3 coding DNA: TGCAGCGTTGGCGGACTACCCAATGAGCAGTTCTTC.

The J gene is TRBJ1-1, the V gene TRBV5-5; 9 bases fit TRBD1. This CDR3 is 14 amino acids long. Looked up from germline, CDR1 is SGHKS and CDR2 is YYEKEE (reference sequence). J gave up 5 bases and V 10 bases, and 12 bases lay outside the gene matches. CDR3 protein: CAEGVGDRETEAFF. CDR3 nucleotide sequence: TGTGCCGAAGGGGTCGGGGACAGGGAGACTGAAGCTTTCTTT.